These 22 T cell receptor beta chains were all obtained from the same sample, sequenced in a study of early stage breast cancer tumors. The data were produced by immunoSEQ multiplex PCR, yet TCRdb's version contains in-frame clones alone and is incomplete. The sample has 3,300 or so clones; 64% are singletons. The sequenced sample was breast tumor tissue. All receptors derive from a person aged 40-50 years with breast cancer.

In this sample, this clone is large (0.1 to 1%). The rearrangement links TRBV27 to TRBJ2-1; the D is unclear. V lost 3 bases and J lost 3, with 6 bases in between. This CDR3 contains 13 residues. Per germline, CDR1 MNHEY and CDR2 SMNVEV (reference sequence). CDR3 loop: CASSFSNYNEQFF. The CDR3 DNA reads TGTGCCAGCAGTTTTTCCAACTACAATGAGCAGTTCTTC.

This clone has only one observation. V and J are TRBV27 and TRBJ2-2; 8 bases match TRBD2. The CDR3 is 16 residues long. Germline V CDR1 and CDR2: MNHEY, SMNVEV (reference sequence). Losses at the gene ends were 9 bases for V and 3 bases for J; bases not matched to a gene: 12. The CDR3 spells CARQASGRLDTGELFF. The DNA of the CDR3 is TGTGCCAGACAAGCGAGCGGGAGATTAGACACCGGGGAGCTGTTTTTT.

The sample holds a few counts of this clone. The chain joins TRBV19 to TRBJ1-5; TRBD1 matches 8 bases. The germline V gene has CDR1 LNHDA and CDR2 SQIVND (reference sequence). The CDR3 contains 14 residues. The trim removed 10 bases at V and 4 bases at J, leaving 9 bases unmatched. The CDR3 reads CAISAGQGNQPQHF. CDR3 DNA sequence: TGTGCCATCAGTGCCGGACAGGGTAATCAGCCCCAGCATTTT.

The chain is built from TRBV28 and TRBJ2-2, with 8 bases matching TRBD2. The CDR3 spans 15 residues. The V segment lost 4 bases and the J segment 5 bases; nucleotides outside the gene matches: 6. Per germline, CDR1 MDHEN and CDR2 SYDVKM. Here the CDR3 reads CASSSAGEGTGELFF. For the CDR3, the DNA is TGTGCCAGCAGTTCAGCGGGAGAAGGTACCGGGGAGCTGTTTTTT.

The V call is TRBV5-1, the J call TRBJ2-5; TRBD2 aligns across 10 bases. Germline CDR1 reads SGHRS; CDR2 reads YFSETQ. The junction had 4 bases not matched to a gene; V was cut back by 5 bases and J by 3 bases. The CDR3 extends over 14 amino acids. CDR3 bases: TGCGCCAGCAGATCCGGACTAGCGGAAGAGACCCAGTACTTC. Translated, it gives CASRSGLAEETQYF.

For the CDR3, the DNA is TGTGCCATCACTAGCGGGAGGGCCAGGAATGAGCAGTTCTTC. Residues: CAITSGRARNEQFF. The chain employs TRBV7-9 and TRBJ2-1; 13 bases align to TRBD2. Trimming took 10 bases from V and 7 from J; bases not matched to a gene: 7. This CDR3 contains 14 residues. CDR1 is SEHNR, CDR2 FQNEAQ, per germline (reference sequence).

The table lists this clone with a few counts. CDR3 sequence: CASSLAPLNTEAFF. CDR3 bases: TGTGCCAGCAGCTTAGCGCCCCTGAACACTGAAGCTTTCTTT. The chain is built from TRBV7-9 and TRBJ1-1; no definite D call. V was trimmed by 0 bases and J by 0 bases, leaving 5 bases between them. There are 14 residues in the CDR3. From germline, CDR1 is SEHNR and CDR2 FQNEAQ (reference sequence).

The J gene is TRBJ2-2, the V gene TRBV7-3; 8 bases match TRBD1. V was clipped by 6 bases and J by 6 bases; unmatched bases: 12. The germline gives CDR1 SGHTA, CDR2 FQGTGA. There are 16 residues in the CDR3. CDR3 nucleotides: TGTGCCAGCAGTCATGGACAGGGCCAGGATTCCGGGGAGCTGTTTTTT. It is translated as CASSHGQGQDSGELFF.

This clone came up a few times. The chain uses TRBV7-3 and TRBJ2-1; 10 bases align to TRBD2. V was pared by 6 bases and J by 9 bases, with 8 bases of the junction left unmatched. Germline CDR1 reads SGHTA; CDR2 reads FQGTGA. The CDR3 has 14 residues. The CDR3: CASSPSGSVGEQFF. In DNA form, the CDR3 reads TGTGCCAGCAGTCCTAGCGGGAGCGTCGGTGAGCAGTTCTTC.

The chain employs TRBV11-2 and TRBJ1-5; no clear D gene. V was clipped by 4 bases and J by 4 bases, with 11 bases between them. Germline CDR1 and CDR2: SGHAT and FQNNGV. CDR3 size: 14 residues. CDR3 DNA sequence: TGTGCCAGCAGCTCTTCGGACGGGAATCAGCCCCAGCATTTT. Translating it yields CASSSSDGNQPQHF.

This clone was seen more than once but under ten times. This chain uses TRBV25-1 with TRBJ2-7; TRBD1 agrees at 12 bases. V shed 7 bases, J shed 0 bases, and the junction held 7 bases outside the gene matches. Germline CDR1 and CDR2: MGHDK and SYGVNS. CDR3 size: 16 residues. The CDR3 bases are TGTGCCAGCAACCGGGACAGGGGGCCTCTCTCCTACGAGCAGTACTTC. This gives the protein CASNRDRGPLSYEQYF.

This clone is medium-sized within its sample. The chain is built from TRBV25-1 and TRBJ2-5, with 9 bases that match TRBD2. The CDR3 runs 15 residues. Germline assignment: CDR1 MGHDK and CDR2 SYGVNS. V trimming: 2 bases; J trimming: 1 base; junction bases outside the gene matches: 2. CDR3: CASSEPTSGQETQYF. As DNA, the CDR3 is TGTGCCAGCAGTGAACCGACTAGCGGCCAAGAGACCCAGTACTTC.

The V call is TRBV30, the J call TRBJ2-1; D is possibly TRBD2 (6 bases). This CDR3 contains 16 residues. Germline V gives CDR1 GTSNPN, CDR2 SVGIG (reference sequence). Trimming removed 3 bases from V and 8 bases from J, with 23 bases in between. CDR3 in amino acids: CAWSPATGGIGDEQFF. CDR3 coding DNA: TGTGCCTGGAGCCCCGCCACAGGCGGGATAGGGGATGAGCAGTTCTTC.

Sample share makes this clone large. This rearrangement joins TRBV7-9 to TRBJ1-2; D is unresolved. Germline V gene lookup returns CDR1 SEHNR and CDR2 FQNEAQ (reference sequence). The CDR3 length is 13 residues. Trimming removed 5 bases at V and 8 bases at J, with 15 bases between. For the CDR3, the DNA is TGTGCCAGCAGCCAGACTCAGGATTACGGCTACACCTTC. It is translated as CASSQTQDYGYTF.

The V call is TRBV9, the J call TRBJ2-5, with a tentative D call TRBD1 (7 bases). CDR1 SGDLS and CDR2 YYNGEE come from the germline V gene. The CDR3 extends over 15 amino acids. V lost 3 bases, J lost 1 base, and 13 bases lay in between. The CDR3 reads CASSAQGGSQETQYF. The CDR3 bases are TGTGCCAGCAGCGCCCAGGGGGGAAGCCAAGAGACCCAGTACTTC.

This chain joins TRBV18 and TRBJ1-4; D might be TRBD1 (5 bases). Trimming removed 5 bases at V and 3 bases at J, with 16 bases between. Germline V CDR1 and CDR2: KGHSH, LQKENI. This CDR3 contains 16 residues. The CDR3 nucleotides read TGTGCCAGCTCAGCTCGTAGGGGAGGAGCTAATGAAAAACTGTTTTTT. Protein sequence: CASSARRGGANEKLFF.

The CDR3 region is CASSSWFWGIFNQPQHF. DNA of the CDR3: TGTGCCAGCAGTTCGTGGTTCTGGGGCATTTTCAATCAGCCCCAGCATTTT. The V gene is TRBV28, the J gene TRBJ1-5; possibly TRBD1 for D (5 bases). The germline gives CDR1 MDHEN, CDR2 SYDVKM. The CDR3 consists of 17 residues. The ends were cut back, 4 bases at V and 3 bases at J, with 19 bases in the middle. Together with reference TRBV28 and TRBJ1-5, the CDR3 gives the full variable domain: DVKVTQSSRYLVKRTGEKVFLECVQDMDHENMFWYRQDPGLGLRLIYFSYDVKMKEKGDIPEGYSVSREKKERFSLILESASTNQTSMYLCASSSWFWGIFNQPQHFGDGTRLSIL.

The chain employs TRBV18 and TRBJ2-3, with D unresolved. Germline CDR1 is KGHSH and CDR2 is LQKENI. Deletions cut 0 bases from V and 5 bases from J, with 6 bases between. The CDR3 sequence is 13 residues long. The CDR3 reads CASSPPPLDTQYF. In nucleotides, the CDR3 is TGTGCCAGCTCACCACCGCCCCTAGATACGCAGTATTTT. The entire variable domain, with the rest obtained from reference TRBV18 and TRBJ2-3, is as follows: NAGVMQNPRHLVRRRGQEARLRCSPMKGHSHVYWYRQLPEEGLKFMVYLQKENIIDESGMPKERFSAEFPKEGPSILRIQQVVRGDSAAYFCASSPPPLDTQYFGPGTRLTVL.

This chain joins TRBV7-2 and TRBJ1-1, with TRBD1 matching 8 bases. Germline CDR1 is SGHTA and CDR2 is FQGNSA. This CDR3 has 17 amino acids. Trimming cost V 2 bases and J 1 base; bases outside gene matches: 9. The CDR3 sequence: CASSLLRGQGSNTEAFF. The CDR3 nucleotides are TGTGCCAGCAGCTTATTGCGAGGACAGGGATCGAACACTGAAGCTTTCTTT.

The chain joins TRBV7-9 to TRBJ2-7; D is undetermined. V was clipped by 0 bases and J by 2 bases, with 11 bases between them. Germline values: CDR1 SEHNR, CDR2 FQNEAQ (reference sequence). The CDR3 loop spans 15 amino acids. In DNA, the CDR3 is TGTGCCAGCAGCTTAGCGTTTGCACTTACCTACGAGCAGTACTTC. Protein product: CASSLAFALTYEQYF.

The chain recombines TRBV7-8 with TRBJ2-7, with TRBD1 as a possible D gene (6 bases). This CDR3 spans 15 amino acids. V was pared by 0 bases and J by 2 bases, with 11 bases between. Germline V CDR1 and CDR2: SGHVS, FQNEAQ. The CDR3 DNA follows: TGTGCCAGCAGCTTAGCCAGCAGGGGCACCTACGAGCAGTACTTC. Translating gives CASSLASRGTYEQYF.

The chain recombines TRBV11-2 with TRBJ1-1; the D is unclear. Trimming removed 2 bases at V and 5 bases at J, with 12 bases between. The CDR3 is 14 amino acids. Germline CDR1 reads SGHAT; CDR2 reads FQNNGV. The CDR3 DNA follows: TGTGCCAGCAGCTTACAAACAGCGGGGACTGAAGCTTTCTTT. This sequence encodes CASSLQTAGTEAFF.